This TCR beta chain originates from a study of shared clonotypes between healthy human individuals. Study in general: The people who gave samples were a couple of women and a few men aged 18 to 49.

CD45RO-negative CD8 cells positively selected for CCR7 made up the naive population, which excluded terminally differentiated effector memory CD45RA+ cells. Study-level results: The study found roughly 5% of naive CD4 clonotypes shared across a few donors.

Produced via immunoSEQ multiplex PCR; TCRdb's table is partial and in-frame only. Here the sample spans about 2.1 million clones, approximately 94% being singletons. Remarks on this clone: Its antigen is currently unknown.

Germline V lookup: CDR1 SGHNT, CDR2 YYREEE (reference sequence). The length of the CDR3 is 13 residues. V was pared by 4 bases and J by 4 bases, with 9 bases between. This chain joins TRBV5-4 and TRBJ2-4, with D perhaps TRBD2 (6 bases). The sequenced sample consisted of naive CD8+ T cells from PBMCs. This TCR derives from a man younger than 30 in good health. Some clones in this sample may be carry-over from other donors' samples. CDR3 protein: CASSPRGKNIQYF. The CDR3 bases are TGTGCCAGCAGCCCCCGGGGGAAAAACATTCAGTACTTC.